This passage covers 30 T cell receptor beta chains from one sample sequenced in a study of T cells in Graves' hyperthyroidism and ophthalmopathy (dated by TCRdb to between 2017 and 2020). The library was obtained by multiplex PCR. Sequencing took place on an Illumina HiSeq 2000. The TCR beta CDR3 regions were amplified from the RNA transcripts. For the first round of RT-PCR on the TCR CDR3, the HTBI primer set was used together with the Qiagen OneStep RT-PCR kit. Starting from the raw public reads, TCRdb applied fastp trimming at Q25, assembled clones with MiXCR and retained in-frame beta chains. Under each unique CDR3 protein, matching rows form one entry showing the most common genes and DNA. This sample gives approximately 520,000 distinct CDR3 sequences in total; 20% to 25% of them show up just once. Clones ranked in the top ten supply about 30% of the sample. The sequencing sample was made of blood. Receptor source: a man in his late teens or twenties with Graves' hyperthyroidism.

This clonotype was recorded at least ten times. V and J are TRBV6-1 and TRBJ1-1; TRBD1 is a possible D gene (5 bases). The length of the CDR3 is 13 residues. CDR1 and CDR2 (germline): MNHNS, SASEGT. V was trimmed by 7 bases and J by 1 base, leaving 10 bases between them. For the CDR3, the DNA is TGTGCCAGCAAGGGACTACAGAACACTGAAGCTTTCTTT. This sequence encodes CASKGLQNTEAFF.

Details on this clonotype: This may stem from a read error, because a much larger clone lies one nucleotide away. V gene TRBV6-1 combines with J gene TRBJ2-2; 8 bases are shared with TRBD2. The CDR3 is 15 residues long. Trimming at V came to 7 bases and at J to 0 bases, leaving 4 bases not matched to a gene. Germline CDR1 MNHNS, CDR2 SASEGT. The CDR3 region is CASTGGAANTGELFF. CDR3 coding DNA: TGTGCCAGCACCGGGGGGGCCGCGAACACCGGGGAGCTGTTTTTT.

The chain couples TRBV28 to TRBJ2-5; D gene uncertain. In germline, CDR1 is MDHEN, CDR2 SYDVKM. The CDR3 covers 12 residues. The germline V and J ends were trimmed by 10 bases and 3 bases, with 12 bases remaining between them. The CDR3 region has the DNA TGTGCCACAACCGAACCTAAAGAGACCCAGTACTTC. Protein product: CATTEPKETQYF.

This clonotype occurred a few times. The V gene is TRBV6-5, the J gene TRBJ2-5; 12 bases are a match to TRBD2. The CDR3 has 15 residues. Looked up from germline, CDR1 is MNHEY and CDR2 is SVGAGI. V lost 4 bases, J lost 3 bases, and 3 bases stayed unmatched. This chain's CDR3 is CASSSPSGREETQYF. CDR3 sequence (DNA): TGTGCCAGCAGTTCACCTAGCGGGAGGGAAGAGACCCAGTACTTC.

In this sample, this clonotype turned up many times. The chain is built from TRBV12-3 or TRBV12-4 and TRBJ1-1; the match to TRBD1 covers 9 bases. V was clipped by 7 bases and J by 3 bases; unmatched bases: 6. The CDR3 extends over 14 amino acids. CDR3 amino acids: CASKFYRGHTEAFF. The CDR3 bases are TGTGCCAGCAAGTTCTACAGGGGGCACACTGAAGCTTTCTTT.

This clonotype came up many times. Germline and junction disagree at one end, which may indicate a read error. The CDR3 bases are TGTGCCAGCAGTTTATCGGGGGATGGCTACACCTTC. Encoded protein: CASSLSGDGYTF. V and J are TRBV5-1 and TRBJ1-2; a weak D match, TRBD1 (5 bases). The V gene's germline CDR1 is SGHRS and CDR2 YFSETQ. The CDR3 sequence is 12 residues long.

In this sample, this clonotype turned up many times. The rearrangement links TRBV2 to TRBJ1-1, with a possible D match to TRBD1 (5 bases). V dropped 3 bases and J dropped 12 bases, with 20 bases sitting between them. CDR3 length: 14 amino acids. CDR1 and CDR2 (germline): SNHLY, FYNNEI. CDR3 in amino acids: CASSDKEGTRGSFF. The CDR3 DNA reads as TGTGCCAGCAGTGACAAAGAGGGGACCCGGGGGTCTTTCTTT.

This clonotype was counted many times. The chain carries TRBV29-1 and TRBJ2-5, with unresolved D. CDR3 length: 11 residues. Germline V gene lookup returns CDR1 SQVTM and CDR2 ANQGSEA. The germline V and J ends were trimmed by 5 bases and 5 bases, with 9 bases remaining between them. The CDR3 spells CSVHPAETQYF. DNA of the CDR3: TGCAGCGTTCACCCGGCGGAGACCCAGTACTTC.

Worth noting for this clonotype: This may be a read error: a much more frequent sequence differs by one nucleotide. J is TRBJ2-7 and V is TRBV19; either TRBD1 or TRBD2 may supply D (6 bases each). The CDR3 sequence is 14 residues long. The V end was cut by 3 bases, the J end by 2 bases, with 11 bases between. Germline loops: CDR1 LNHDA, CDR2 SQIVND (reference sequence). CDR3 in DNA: TGTGCCAGTAGTATCGGGGGCCTGCCCTACGAGCAGTACTTC. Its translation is CASSIGGLPYEQYF. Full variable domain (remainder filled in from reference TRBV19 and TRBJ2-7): DGGITQSPKYLFRKEGQNVTLSCEQNLNHDAMYWYRQDPGQGLRLIYYSQIVNDFQKGDIAEGYSVSREKKESFPLTVTSAQKNPTAFYLCASSIGGLPYEQYFGPGTRLTVT.

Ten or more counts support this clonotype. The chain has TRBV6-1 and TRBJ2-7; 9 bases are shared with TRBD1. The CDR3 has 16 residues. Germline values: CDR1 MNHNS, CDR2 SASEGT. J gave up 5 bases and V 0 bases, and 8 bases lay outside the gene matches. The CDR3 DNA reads TGTGCCAGCAGTGAAGCCGGACAGGGGTACGTCCACGAGCAGTACTTC. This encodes CASSEAGQGYVHEQYF.

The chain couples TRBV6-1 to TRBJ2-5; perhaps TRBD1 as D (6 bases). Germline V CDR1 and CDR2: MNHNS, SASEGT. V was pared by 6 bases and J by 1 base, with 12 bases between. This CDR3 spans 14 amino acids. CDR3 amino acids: CASSAQGSQETQYF. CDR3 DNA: TGTGCCAGCAGCGCACAGGGATCCCAAGAGACCCAGTACTTC.

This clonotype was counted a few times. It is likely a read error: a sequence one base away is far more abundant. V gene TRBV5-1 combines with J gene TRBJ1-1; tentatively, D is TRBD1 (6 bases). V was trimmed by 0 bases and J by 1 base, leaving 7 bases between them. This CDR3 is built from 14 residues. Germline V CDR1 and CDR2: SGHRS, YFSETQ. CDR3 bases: TGCGCCAGCAGCTTGGACAGGGAGAACACTGAAGCTTTCTTT. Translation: CASSLDRENTEAFF.

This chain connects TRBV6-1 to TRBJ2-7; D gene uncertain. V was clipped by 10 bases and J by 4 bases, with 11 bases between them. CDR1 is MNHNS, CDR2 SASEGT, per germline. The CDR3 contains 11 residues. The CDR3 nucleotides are TGTGCCACAAATTTAGGATACGAGCAGTACTTC. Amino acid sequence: CATNLGYEQYF.

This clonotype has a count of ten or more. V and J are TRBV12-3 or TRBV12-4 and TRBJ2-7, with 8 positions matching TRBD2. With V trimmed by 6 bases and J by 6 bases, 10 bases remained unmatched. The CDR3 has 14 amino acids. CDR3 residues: CASRPPGGTSEQYF. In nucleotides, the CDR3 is TGTGCCAGCAGGCCCCCGGGGGGGACGAGCGAGCAGTACTTC.

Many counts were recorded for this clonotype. The CDR3, as DNA: TGTGCCAGCAGTGCGCCGGGGTCAGGCAATCAGCCCCAGCATTTT. Its translation is CASSAPGSGNQPQHF. V is TRBV28 and J is TRBJ1-5; no clear D. Germline lookup yields CDR1 MDHEN and CDR2 SYDVKM. Trimming pared 5 bases from V and 2 bases from J, leaving 13 bases between. The CDR3 sequence is 15 residues long.

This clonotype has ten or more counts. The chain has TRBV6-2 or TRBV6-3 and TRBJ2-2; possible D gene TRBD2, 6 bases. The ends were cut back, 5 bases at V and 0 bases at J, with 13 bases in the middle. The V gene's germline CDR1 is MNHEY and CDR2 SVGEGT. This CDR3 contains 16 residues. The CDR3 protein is CASSHGTAANTGELFF. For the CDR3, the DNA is TGTGCCAGCAGTCATGGGACTGCCGCGAACACCGGGGAGCTGTTTTTT.

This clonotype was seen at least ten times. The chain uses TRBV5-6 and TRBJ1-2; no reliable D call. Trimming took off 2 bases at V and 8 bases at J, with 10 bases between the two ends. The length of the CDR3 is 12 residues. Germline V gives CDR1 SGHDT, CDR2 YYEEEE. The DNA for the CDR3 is TGTGCCAGCAGCTTCCAAATTTACGGCTACACCTTC. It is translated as CASSFQIYGYTF.

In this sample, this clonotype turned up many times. The CDR3 DNA follows: TGTGCCACCAGCCCGGGGGTACCAGAGACCCAGTACTTC. Residues: CATSPGVPETQYF. The chain couples TRBV24-1 to TRBJ2-5; D possibly corresponds to TRBD2 (6 bases). The CDR3 is 13 amino acids. Trimming left V 7 bases short and J 4 bases short, with 12 bases between. Germline V CDR1 and CDR2: KGHDR, SFDVKD.

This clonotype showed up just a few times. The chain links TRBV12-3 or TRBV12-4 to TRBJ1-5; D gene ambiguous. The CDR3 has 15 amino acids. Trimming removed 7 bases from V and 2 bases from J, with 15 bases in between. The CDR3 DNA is TGTGCCAGCAAGGAGACTGGCGGGGGCAATCAGCCCCAGCATTTT. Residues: CASKETGGGNQPQHF.

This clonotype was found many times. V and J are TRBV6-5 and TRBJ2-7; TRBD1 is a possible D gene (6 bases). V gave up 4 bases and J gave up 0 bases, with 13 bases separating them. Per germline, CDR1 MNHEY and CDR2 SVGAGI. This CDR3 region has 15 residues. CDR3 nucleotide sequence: TGTGCCAGCAGTTCCCGAAGGGGGAGCTCCTACGAGCAGTACTTC. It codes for CASSSRRGSSYEQYF.

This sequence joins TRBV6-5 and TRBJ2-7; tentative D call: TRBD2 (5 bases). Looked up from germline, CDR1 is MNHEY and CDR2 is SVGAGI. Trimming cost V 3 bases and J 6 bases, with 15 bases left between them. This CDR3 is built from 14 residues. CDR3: CASSYSKKGVEQYF. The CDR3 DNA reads TGTGCCAGCAGTTATAGTAAGAAGGGAGTCGAGCAGTACTTC.

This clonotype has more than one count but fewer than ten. The CDR3 DNA reads as TGTGCCAGCAGTTACCCCCGGGACAGGGGGCGAGAGACCCAGTACTTC. Protein sequence: CASSYPRDRGRETQYF. The chain joins TRBV6-5 to TRBJ2-5; 12 nucleotides agree with TRBD1. Per germline, CDR1 MNHEY and CDR2 SVGAGI. Trimming cost V 2 bases and J 4 bases; bases outside gene matches: 5. CDR3 length: 16 amino acids.

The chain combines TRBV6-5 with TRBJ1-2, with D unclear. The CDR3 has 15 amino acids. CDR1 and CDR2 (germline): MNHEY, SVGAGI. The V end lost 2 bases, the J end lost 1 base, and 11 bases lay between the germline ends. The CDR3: CASSYQFSINYGYTF. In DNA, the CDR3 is TGTGCCAGCAGTTACCAATTTTCGATTAACTATGGCTACACCTTC.

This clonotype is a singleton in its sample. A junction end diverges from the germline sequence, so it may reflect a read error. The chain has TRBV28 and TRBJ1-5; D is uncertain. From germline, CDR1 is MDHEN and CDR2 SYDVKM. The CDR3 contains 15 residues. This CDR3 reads CASLGLGDSHQPQHF. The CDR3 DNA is TGTGCCAGCTTAGGGTTGGGAGATAGCCATCAGCCCCAGCATTTT.

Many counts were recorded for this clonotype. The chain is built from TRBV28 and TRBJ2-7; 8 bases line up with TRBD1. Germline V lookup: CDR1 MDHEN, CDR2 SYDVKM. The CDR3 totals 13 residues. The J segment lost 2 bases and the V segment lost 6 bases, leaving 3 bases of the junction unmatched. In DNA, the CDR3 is TGTGCCAGCAGGGAACAGGGGGCCTACGAGCAGTACTTC. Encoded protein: CASREQGAYEQYF.

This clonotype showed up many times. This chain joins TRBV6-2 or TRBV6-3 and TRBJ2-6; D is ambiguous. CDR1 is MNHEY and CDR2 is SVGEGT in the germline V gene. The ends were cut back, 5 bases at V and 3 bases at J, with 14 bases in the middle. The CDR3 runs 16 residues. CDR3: CASSQSLGVGANVLTF. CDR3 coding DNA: TGTGCCAGCAGTCAGAGCCTTGGGGTTGGGGCCAACGTCCTGACTTTC.

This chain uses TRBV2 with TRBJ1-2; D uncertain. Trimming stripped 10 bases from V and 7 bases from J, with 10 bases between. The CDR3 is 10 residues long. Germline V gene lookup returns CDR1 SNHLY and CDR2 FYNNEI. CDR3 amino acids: CATLKGGYTF. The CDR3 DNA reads TGTGCCACCCTAAAAGGTGGCTACACCTTC.

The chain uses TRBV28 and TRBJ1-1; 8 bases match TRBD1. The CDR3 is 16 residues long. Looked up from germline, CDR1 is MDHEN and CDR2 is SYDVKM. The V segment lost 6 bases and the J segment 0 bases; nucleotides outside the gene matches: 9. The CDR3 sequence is CASSLADRAMNTEAFF. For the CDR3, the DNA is TGTGCCAGCAGCCTCGCGGACAGGGCAATGAACACTGAAGCTTTCTTT.

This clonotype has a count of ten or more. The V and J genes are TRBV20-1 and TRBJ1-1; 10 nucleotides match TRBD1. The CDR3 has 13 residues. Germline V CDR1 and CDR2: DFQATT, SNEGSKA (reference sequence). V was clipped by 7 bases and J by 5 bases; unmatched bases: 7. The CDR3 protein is CSVSGTGVTEAFF. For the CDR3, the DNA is TGCAGTGTCTCCGGGACAGGGGTTACTGAAGCTTTCTTT.

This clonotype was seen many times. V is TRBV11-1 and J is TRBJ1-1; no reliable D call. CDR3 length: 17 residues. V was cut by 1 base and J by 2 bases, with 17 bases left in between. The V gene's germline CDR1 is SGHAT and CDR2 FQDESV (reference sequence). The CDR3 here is CASSLGADKRLNTEAFF. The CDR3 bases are TGTGCCAGCAGCTTAGGAGCTGATAAGAGATTAAACACTGAAGCTTTCTTT.